This T cell receptor (beta chain) derives from a study of shared clonotypes between healthy human individuals. Whole-study findings and limits: Despite large depth, rarefaction showed incomplete sorted-subset sequencing. Tissue TCR repertoires likely differ from these blood-only repertoires. It was observed that approximately 5% of naive CD4 clonotypes were shared across a handful of donors.

Approximately 200 ng DNA, 25,000 to 30,000 T cell genomes, went into each sorted-subset replicate PCR. Assay: immunoSEQ multiplex PCR; the TCRdb copy retains only in-frame clones and omits some. The table has 2 million to 2.5 million clones, roughly 93% seen once. This clone was observed once. No antigen is known for it. Germline V gives CDR1 SGHNT, CDR2 YENEEA. CDR3 length: 15 residues. Trimming at V came to 0 bases and at J to 5 bases, leaving 4 bases not matched to a gene. The chain combines TRBV11-3 with TRBJ2-1; TRBD1 aligns across 7 bases. Sequenced: naive CD4+ T cells from PBMCs. Subset reported: CD45RA+ positively selected. The receptor comes from a man younger than 35 in good health. Some clones in this sample may be carry-over from other donors' samples. The CDR3 spells CASSLDSTGNNEQFF. CDR3 sequence (DNA): TGTGCCAGCAGCTTAGATTCGACAGGGAACAATGAGCAGTTCTTC.